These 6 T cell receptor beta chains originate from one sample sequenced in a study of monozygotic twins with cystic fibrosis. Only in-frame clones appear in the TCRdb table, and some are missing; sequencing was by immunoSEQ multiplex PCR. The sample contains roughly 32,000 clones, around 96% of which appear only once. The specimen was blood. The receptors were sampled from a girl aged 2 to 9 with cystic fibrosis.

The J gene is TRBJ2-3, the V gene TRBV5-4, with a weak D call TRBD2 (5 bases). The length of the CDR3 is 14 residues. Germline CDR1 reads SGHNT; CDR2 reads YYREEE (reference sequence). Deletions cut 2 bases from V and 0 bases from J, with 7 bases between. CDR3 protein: CASSLSGSTDTQYF. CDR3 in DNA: TGTGCCAGCAGCTTAAGCGGAAGCACAGATACGCAGTATTTT.

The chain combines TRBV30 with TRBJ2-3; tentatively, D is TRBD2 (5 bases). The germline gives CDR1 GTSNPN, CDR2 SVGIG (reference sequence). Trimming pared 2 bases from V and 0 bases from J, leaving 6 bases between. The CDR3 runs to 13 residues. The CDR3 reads CAWSRGSTDTQYF. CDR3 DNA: TGTGCCTGGAGTCGAGGGAGCACAGATACGCAGTATTTT.

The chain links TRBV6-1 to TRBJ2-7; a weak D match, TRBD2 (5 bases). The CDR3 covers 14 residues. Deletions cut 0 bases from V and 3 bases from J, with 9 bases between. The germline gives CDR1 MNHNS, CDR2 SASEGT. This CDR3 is CASSEAARDYEQYF. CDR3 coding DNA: TGTGCCAGCAGTGAAGCTGCTCGGGACTACGAGCAGTACTTC.

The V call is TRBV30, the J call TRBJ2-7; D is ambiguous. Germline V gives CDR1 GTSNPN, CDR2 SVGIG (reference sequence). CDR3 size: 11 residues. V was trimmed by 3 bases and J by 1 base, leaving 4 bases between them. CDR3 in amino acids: CAWRGSYEQYF. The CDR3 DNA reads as TGTGCCTGGAGAGGGTCCTACGAGCAGTACTTC. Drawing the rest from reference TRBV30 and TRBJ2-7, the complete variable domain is SQTIHQWPATLVQPVGSPLSLECTVEGTSNPNLYWYRQAAGRGLQLLFYSVGIGQISSEVPQNLSASRPQDRQFILSSKKLLLSDSGFYLCAWRGSYEQYFGPGTRLTVT.

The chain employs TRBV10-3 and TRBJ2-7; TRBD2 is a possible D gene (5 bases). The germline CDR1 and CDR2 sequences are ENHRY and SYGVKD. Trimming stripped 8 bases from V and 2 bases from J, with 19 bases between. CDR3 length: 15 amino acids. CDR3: CAIGSPGLVTYEQYF. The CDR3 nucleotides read TGTGCCATCGGGAGTCCGGGATTAGTAACCTACGAGCAGTACTTC.

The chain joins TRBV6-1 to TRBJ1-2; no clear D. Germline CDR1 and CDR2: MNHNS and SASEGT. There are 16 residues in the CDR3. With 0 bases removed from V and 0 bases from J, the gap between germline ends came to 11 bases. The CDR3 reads CASSEARVAANYGYTF. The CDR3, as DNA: TGTGCCAGCAGTGAAGCTAGAGTAGCAGCTAACTATGGCTACACCTTC.